The clone carrying this T cell receptor beta chain was detected many times. Its antigen is undetermined. The data were taken from a study of T cell repertoires in cytomegalovirus infection. Background on the study: It was the public TCR beta signatures that indicated both CMV infection and matching HLA type. Study findings and constraints: Cumulative public TCR beta family frequency identified CMV carriers with the relevant HLA. Clonotype analysis showed dominance of the ex vivo response by HLA-C-restricted CMV-specific TCR beta clonotypes.

V lost 5 bases to trimming and J lost 4 bases, with 14 bases between them. Germline CDR1 reads SGHNT; CDR2 reads YENEEA. The CDR3 length is 14 residues. Each CDR3 protein is one row after TCRdb ran MiXCR on the reads. The data show around 180,000 distinct CDR3 sequences, with roughly a fifth seen just once and just under 3% held by the top ten. The TCR originated in a human donor in good health (CMV status not recorded). Some clones in this sample may be carry-over from other donors' samples. Sequenced sample: PBMCs. The chain recombines TRBV11-3 with TRBJ2-5; D is perhaps TRBD1 or TRBD2 (5 bases each). CDR3 region: CASSPGTSRETQYF. The CDR3 coding sequence is TGTGCCAGCAGCCCCGGGACCTCACGAGAGACCCAGTACTTC.